What follows are 23 T cell receptor beta chains derived from one specimen sequenced in a study of cytomegalovirus exposure and HLA in healthy donors (TCRdb year 2017). The library was obtained by the immunoSEQ multiplex PCR assay. A mixture of 60 forward primers for TCR Vbeta segments and 13 reverse primers for TCR Jbeta segments was used in the multiplex PCR. Drawn from immuneACCESS, this table holds only the in-frame rearrangements with V and J called that TCRdb kept. Clones are partly lost; checked studies trace under half to an unresolved V gene and leave the rest unexplained. This sample lists roughly 250,000 clones; roughly 80% were detected once. The ten biggest clones cover roughly 0.31% of the sample. The sequenced material came from PBMCs. The origin of the receptors is a girl under 10 years old in good health and CMV-seronegative.

The chain couples TRBV5-1 to TRBJ2-7, with 13 bases matching TRBD2. V shed 2 bases and J 5 bases; nucleotides not matched to a gene: 7. The length of the CDR3 is 16 residues. CDR1 and CDR2 (germline): SGHRS, YFSETQ. CDR3 protein: CASSLGTSGIVHEQYF. The DNA for the CDR3 is TGCGCCAGCAGCTTAGGGACTAGCGGGATCGTCCACGAGCAGTACTTC.

The chain has TRBV28 and TRBJ2-1, with D possibly being TRBD2 (7 bases). The V end lost 5 bases, the J end lost 11 bases, and 16 bases lay between the germline ends. The CDR3 is 13 residues long. The germline CDR1 and CDR2 sequences are MDHEN and SYDVKM. The CDR3 region is CASSLVSGGKQFF. The CDR3 DNA is TGTGCCAGCAGTCTGGTCTCGGGGGGCAAGCAGTTCTTC.

V and J are TRBV11-2 and TRBJ2-7, with D unresolved. This CDR3 contains 12 residues. Germline loops: CDR1 SGHAT, CDR2 FQNNGV. Trimming pared 5 bases from V and 6 bases from J, leaving 11 bases between. CDR3 bases: TGTGCCAGCAGCCTCGGTGGGCTCGAGCAGTACTTC. It encodes CASSLGGLEQYF.

The V and J genes are TRBV10-2 and TRBJ1-1; 7 bases match TRBD1. The germline CDR1 and CDR2 sequences are WSHSY and SAAADI. The CDR3 is 14 amino acids. V dropped 7 bases and J dropped 1; count of bases not matched to a gene: 6. For the CDR3, the DNA is TGCGCCAGCAAACTACAGGGGTCGAACACTGAAGCTTTCTTT. It codes for CASKLQGSNTEAFF.

The rearrangement joins TRBV9 to TRBJ2-7; maybe TRBD1 (6 bases). The CDR3 consists of 13 residues. CDR1 and CDR2 (germline): SGDLS, YYNGEE. V was cut by 3 bases and J by 10 bases, with 17 bases left in between. CDR3 in amino acids: CASSATGPGFQYF. In DNA, the CDR3 is TGTGCCAGCAGCGCCACAGGGCCTGGTTTTCAGTACTTC.

In nucleotides, the CDR3 is TGTGCCATCAGCAAGGGACTAGCGGGAGGCCTGAGCACAGATACGCAGTATTTT. Protein sequence: CAISKGLAGGLSTDTQYF. The chain is built from TRBV10-3 and TRBJ2-3; TRBD2 agrees at 15 bases. Trimming at V came to 6 bases and at J to 0 bases, leaving 7 bases not matched to a gene. Germline V gene data show CDR1 as ENHRY and CDR2 as SYGVKD. The CDR3 sequence is 18 residues long.

This clone was counted a few times. CDR3 in DNA: TGCAGCGTTGGATTATCGGGAGTGGGAGATACGCAGTATTTT. Translation gives CSVGLSGVGDTQYF. The chain uses TRBV29-1 and TRBJ2-3; tentative D call: TRBD2 (6 bases). Germline-derived CDR1 and CDR2 are SQVTM and ANQGSEA. The CDR3 extends over 14 amino acids. V lost 4 bases to trimming and J lost 5 bases, with 16 bases between them.

A few counts support this clone. The gene calls are TRBV28 and TRBJ2-2, with D perhaps TRBD2 (5 bases). This CDR3 has 13 amino acids. Germline V gene lookup returns CDR1 MDHEN and CDR2 SYDVKM. V lost 6 bases and J 4 bases, leaving 9 bases between the germline ends. The CDR3 reads CASSIARTGELFF. For the CDR3, the DNA is TGTGCCAGCAGCATAGCGCGCACCGGGGAGCTGTTTTTT.

The chain links TRBV7-4 to TRBJ2-3; 9 bases line up with TRBD2. Germline V gives CDR1 SGHVT, CDR2 SQSDAQ. The CDR3 consists of 15 residues. V shed 2 bases and J 3 bases; nucleotides not matched to a gene: 3. The CDR3 nucleotides are TGTGCCAGCAGCTTATGGACTAGCGTGACAGATACGCAGTATTTT. As protein: CASSLWTSVTDTQYF.

DNA of the CDR3: TGTGCCAGCAGTTCGGGACAGGGTTCGGCTGGGGCCAACGTCCTGACTTTC. The encoded protein is CASSSGQGSAGANVLTF. The chain recombines TRBV28 with TRBJ2-6, with 9 bases fitting TRBD1. Per germline, CDR1 MDHEN and CDR2 SYDVKM. This CDR3 contains 17 residues. V lost 4 bases, J lost 2 bases, and 6 bases stayed unmatched.

The J gene is TRBJ2-5, the V gene TRBV7-9, with a tentative D call TRBD1 (6 bases). Trimming pared 1 base from V and 5 bases from J, leaving 20 bases between. Germline values: CDR1 SEHNR, CDR2 FQNEAQ (reference sequence). This CDR3 contains 17 residues. The CDR3 region has the DNA TGTGCCAGCAGCTTAGACCGGACAGACGTGTGGGGGGAGACCCAGTACTTC. It is translated as CASSLDRTDVWGETQYF.

The V and J genes are TRBV7-2 and TRBJ1-5; 7 bases agree with TRBD1. Germline CDR1 SGHTA, CDR2 FQGNSA. The CDR3 totals 14 residues. Unmatched junction bases numbered 3, after V lost 1 base and J lost 6 bases. The CDR3 loop reads CASSLGPGGQPQHF. The CDR3 DNA sequence: TGTGCCAGCAGCTTAGGCCCAGGGGGTCAGCCCCAGCATTTT.

The chain combines TRBV7-9 with TRBJ2-1; a weak D match, TRBD1 (5 bases). Germline assignment: CDR1 SEHNR and CDR2 FQNEAQ (reference sequence). The CDR3 sequence is 16 residues long. V lost 4 bases to trimming and J lost 1 base, with 14 bases between them. CDR3 sequence: CASSSRDPWSYNEQFF. CDR3 DNA: TGTGCCAGCAGCTCCAGGGATCCGTGGTCCTACAATGAGCAGTTCTTC.

The chain joins TRBV10-3 to TRBJ2-5; 10 bases are shared with TRBD1. The length of the CDR3 is 14 residues. Losses at the gene ends were 4 bases for V and 5 bases for J; bases not matched to a gene: 4. Germline V CDR1 and CDR2: ENHRY, SYGVKD. The CDR3 DNA sequence: TGTGCCATCAGTGGACAGGGGGCCGGTGAGACCCAGTACTTC. Translation gives CAISGQGAGETQYF.

V and J are TRBV25-1 and TRBJ2-7; 10 positions match TRBD2. This CDR3 spans 14 amino acids. V trimming: 6 bases; J trimming: 2 bases; junction bases outside the gene matches: 4. Germline loops: CDR1 MGHDK, CDR2 SYGVNS. CDR3 region: CASSGTSAAYEQYF. The CDR3, as DNA: TGTGCCAGCAGCGGGACTAGCGCTGCCTACGAGCAGTACTTC.

The V and J genes are TRBV11-2 and TRBJ2-7; 11 bases match TRBD1. Trimming at V came to 4 bases and at J to 5 bases, leaving 7 bases not matched to a gene. CDR1 is SGHAT and CDR2 is FQNNGV in the germline V gene. The CDR3 totals 15 residues. The CDR3, as DNA: TGTGCCAGCAGCTCCGGGACAGGGGGTGTGGACGAGCAGTACTTC. Protein sequence: CASSSGTGGVDEQYF.

The chain recombines TRBV2 with TRBJ1-5; D unresolved. V lost 6 bases, J lost 7 bases, and 13 bases lay in between. The germline CDR1 and CDR2 sequences are SNHLY and FYNNEI. The CDR3 covers 13 residues. The CDR3 reads CASSGPSTQPQHF. DNA of the CDR3: TGTGCCAGCAGCGGTCCTAGCACGCAGCCCCAGCATTTT.

The CDR3, as DNA: TGCGCCAGCAGTGCTAGCGGGACCCCCTACGAGCAGTACTTC. Amino acid sequence: CASSASGTPYEQYF. This sequence joins TRBV10-1 and TRBJ2-7; 9 nucleotides line up with TRBD2. Germline CDR1 is WNHNN and CDR2 is SYGVQD (reference sequence). The junction had 3 bases not matched to a gene; V was cut back by 4 bases and J by 2 bases. This CDR3 comprises 14 residues.

This clone was recorded once. The genes are TRBV4-1 and TRBJ1-2; the D is unclear. The CDR3 length is 15 residues. V shed 1 base and J shed 4 bases, with 13 bases lying between them. CDR1 is MGHRA, CDR2 YSYEKL, per germline. The CDR3 region has the DNA TGCGCCAGCAGCCAAGCCCAGATCGGGATCTATGGCTACACCTTC. As protein: CASSQAQIGIYGYTF.

This sequence joins TRBV7-9 and TRBJ2-5; D is possibly TRBD2 (6 bases). The germline V gene encodes CDR1 SEHNR and CDR2 FQNEAQ (reference sequence). The CDR3 runs 15 residues. V gave up 2 bases and J gave up 3 bases, with 13 bases separating them. For the CDR3, the DNA is TGTGCCAGCAGCTTAACGCGGGGAAGTAAAGAGACCCAGTACTTC. It encodes CASSLTRGSKETQYF.

A single count supports this clone. The V call is TRBV10-3, the J call TRBJ1-4; perhaps TRBD1 as D (6 bases). The CDR3 spans 15 residues. Between the trimmed V and J ends, which lost 5 bases and 10 bases, there was a span of 20 bases. Germline CDR1 ENHRY, CDR2 SYGVKD. The chain's CDR3 is CAISPDRRTYGKLFF. The DNA for the CDR3 is TGTGCCATCAGTCCTGACAGGAGAACTTACGGAAAACTGTTTTTT.

The chain is built from TRBV28 and TRBJ2-2, with a tentative D call TRBD2 (7 bases). The CDR3 contains 16 residues. V lost 3 bases, J lost 6 bases, and 17 bases lay in between. Germline CDR1 is MDHEN and CDR2 is SYDVKM. The CDR3 spells CASSLYPSGGPGELFF. The CDR3 nucleotides read TGTGCCAGCAGTTTGTATCCCTCGGGGGGCCCCGGGGAGCTGTTTTTT.

The chain recombines TRBV27 with TRBJ1-1; possible D gene TRBD1, 5 bases. This CDR3 contains 12 residues. In germline, CDR1 is MNHEY, CDR2 SMNVEV (reference sequence). The germline V and J ends were trimmed by 5 bases and 6 bases, with 10 bases remaining between them. The CDR3 nucleotides are TGTGCCAGCAGTAGGGGCGCGGCTGAAGCTTTCTTT. Translated: CASSRGAAEAFF.